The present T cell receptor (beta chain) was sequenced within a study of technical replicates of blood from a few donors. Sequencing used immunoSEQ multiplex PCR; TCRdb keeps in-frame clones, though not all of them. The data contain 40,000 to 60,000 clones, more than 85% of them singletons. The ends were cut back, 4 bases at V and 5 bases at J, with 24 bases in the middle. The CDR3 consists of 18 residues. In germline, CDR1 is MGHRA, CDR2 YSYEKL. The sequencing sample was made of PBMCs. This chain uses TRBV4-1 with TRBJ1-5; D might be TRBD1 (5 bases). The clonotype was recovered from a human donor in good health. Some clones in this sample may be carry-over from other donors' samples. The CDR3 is CASSPTPGRGGGDQPQHF. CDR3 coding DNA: TGCGCCAGCAGCCCTACGCCGGGCCGTGGGGGAGGCGATCAGCCCCAGCATTTT.